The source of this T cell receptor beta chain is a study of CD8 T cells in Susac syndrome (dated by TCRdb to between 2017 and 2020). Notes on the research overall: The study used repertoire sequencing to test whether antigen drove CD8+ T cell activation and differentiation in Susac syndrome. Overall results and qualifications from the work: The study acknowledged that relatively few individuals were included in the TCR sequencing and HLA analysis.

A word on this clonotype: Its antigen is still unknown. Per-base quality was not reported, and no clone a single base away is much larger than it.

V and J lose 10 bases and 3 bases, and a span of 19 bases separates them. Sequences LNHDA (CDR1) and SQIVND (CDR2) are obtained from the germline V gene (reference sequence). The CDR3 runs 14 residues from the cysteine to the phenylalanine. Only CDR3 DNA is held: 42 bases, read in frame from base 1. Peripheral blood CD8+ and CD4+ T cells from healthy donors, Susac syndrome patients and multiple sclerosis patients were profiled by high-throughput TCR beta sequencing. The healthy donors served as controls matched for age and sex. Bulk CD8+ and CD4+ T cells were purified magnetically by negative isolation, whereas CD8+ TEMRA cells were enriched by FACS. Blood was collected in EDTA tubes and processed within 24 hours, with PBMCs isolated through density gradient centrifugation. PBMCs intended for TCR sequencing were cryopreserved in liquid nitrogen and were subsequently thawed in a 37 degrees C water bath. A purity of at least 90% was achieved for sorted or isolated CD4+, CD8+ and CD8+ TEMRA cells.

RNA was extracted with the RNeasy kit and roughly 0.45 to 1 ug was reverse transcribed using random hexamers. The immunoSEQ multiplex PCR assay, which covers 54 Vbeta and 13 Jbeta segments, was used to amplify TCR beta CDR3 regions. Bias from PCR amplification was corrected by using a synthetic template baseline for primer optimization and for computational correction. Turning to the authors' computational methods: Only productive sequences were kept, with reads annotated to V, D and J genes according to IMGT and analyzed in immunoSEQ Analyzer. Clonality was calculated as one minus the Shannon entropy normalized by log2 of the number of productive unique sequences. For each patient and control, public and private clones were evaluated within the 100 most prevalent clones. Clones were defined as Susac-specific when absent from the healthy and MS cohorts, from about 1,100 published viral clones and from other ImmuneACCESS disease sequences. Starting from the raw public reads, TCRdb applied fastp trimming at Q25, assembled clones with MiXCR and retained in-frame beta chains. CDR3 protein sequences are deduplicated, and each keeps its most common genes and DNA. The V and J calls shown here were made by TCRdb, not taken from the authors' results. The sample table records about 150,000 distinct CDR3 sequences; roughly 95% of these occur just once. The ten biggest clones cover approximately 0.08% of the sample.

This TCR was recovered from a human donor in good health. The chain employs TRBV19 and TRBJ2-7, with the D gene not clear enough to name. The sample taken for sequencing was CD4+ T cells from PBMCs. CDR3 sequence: CATSIGSSNYEQYF. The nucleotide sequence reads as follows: TGTGCCACCTCGATTGGCAGCAGCAACTACGAGCAGTACTTC. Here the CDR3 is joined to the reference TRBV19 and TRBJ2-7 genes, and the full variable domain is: DGGITQSPKYLFRKEGQNVTLSCEQNLNHDAMYWYRQDPGQGLRLIYYSQIVNDFQKGDIAEGYSVSREKKESFPLTVTSAQKNPTAFYLCATSIGSSNYEQYFGPGTRLTVT.